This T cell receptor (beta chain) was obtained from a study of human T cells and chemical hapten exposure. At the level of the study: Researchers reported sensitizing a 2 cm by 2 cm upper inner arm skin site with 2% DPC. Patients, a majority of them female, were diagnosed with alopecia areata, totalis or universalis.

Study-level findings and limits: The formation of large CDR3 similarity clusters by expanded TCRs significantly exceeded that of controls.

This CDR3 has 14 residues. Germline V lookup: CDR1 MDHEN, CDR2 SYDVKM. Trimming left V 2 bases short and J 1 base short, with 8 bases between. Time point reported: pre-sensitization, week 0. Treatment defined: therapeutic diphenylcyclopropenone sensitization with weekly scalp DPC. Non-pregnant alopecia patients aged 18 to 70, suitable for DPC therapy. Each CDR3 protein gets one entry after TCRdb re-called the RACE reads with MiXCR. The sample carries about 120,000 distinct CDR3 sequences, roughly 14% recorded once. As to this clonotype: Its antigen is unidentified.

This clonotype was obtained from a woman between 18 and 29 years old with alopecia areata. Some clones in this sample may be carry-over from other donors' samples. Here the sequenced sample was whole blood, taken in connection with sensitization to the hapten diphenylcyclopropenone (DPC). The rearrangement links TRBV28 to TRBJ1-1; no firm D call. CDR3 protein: CASSLIWGNTEAFF. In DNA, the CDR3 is TGTGCCAGCAGTTTAATTTGGGGGAACACTGAAGCTTTCTTT. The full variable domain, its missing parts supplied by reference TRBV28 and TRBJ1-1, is DVKVTQSSRYLVKRTGEKVFLECVQDMDHENMFWYRQDPGLGLRLIYFSYDVKMKEKGDIPEGYSVSREKKERFSLILESASTNQTSMYLCASSLIWGNTEAFFGQGTRLTVV.